Here is one TCR beta chain with its context. Its matching antigen is unknown. This sample was included in a study of cytomegalovirus exposure and HLA in healthy donors. Notes on the study in general: Reportedly, HLA-A and HLA-B alleles of most subjects were accurately predicted from TCR beta.

J lost 12 bases, V lost 7 bases, and 7 bases had no gene match. Germline CDR1 and CDR2: DFQATT and SNEGSKA (reference sequence). The CDR3 loop spans 11 amino acids. With 60 Vbeta and 13 Jbeta primers, the PCR was carried out. Data came from immunoSEQ multiplex PCR; TCRdb stores just in-frame clones and leaves some out. The sample comprises roughly 190,000 clones, more than 75% of which are singletons, and 2% to 3% rests with the top ten. The chain couples TRBV20-1 to TRBJ2-1, with 9 positions matching TRBD2. This clonotype originated in a woman aged 45-59 years in good health and CMV-seropositive. Specimen: PBMCs. The CDR3 sequence is CSGLAAWGQFF. The CDR3 DNA reads as TGCAGTGGACTAGCGGCCTGGGGGCAGTTCTTC.